These 20 T cell receptor beta chains came from one sample sequenced in a study of OX40 agonist ivuxolimab in advanced cancers. The library came from the immunoSEQ multiplex PCR assay. Not all clones reach the TCRdb copy of this immuneACCESS table, which keeps in-frame sequences only. Checked studies attribute under half of the gap to unresolved V genes and leave the rest unexplained. This sample holds roughly 83,000 clones; about 90% were observed only once. The ten largest clones capture under 8.5% of the sample. Sequenced here: CD4+ or CD8+ T cells sorted from blood, sampled in a trial of the OX40 agonist ivuxolimab. The receptors were gathered from an adult with an advanced solid tumor such as melanoma, head and neck, liver or kidney cancer.

V is TRBV10-3 and J is TRBJ1-3, with D uncertain. The V and J ends lost 11 bases and 1 base respectively, with 18 bases between them. The CDR3 spans 15 residues. The germline V gene has CDR1 ENHRY and CDR2 SYGVKD. The DNA for the CDR3 is TGTGCCTCCCACGGCGGTTCCCCTTCTGGAAACACCATATATTTT. It is translated as CASHGGSPSGNTIYF.

The rearrangement joins TRBV30 to TRBJ1-2; maybe TRBD1 (5 bases). V lost 1 base, J lost 4 bases, and 10 bases lay in between. The CDR3 runs to 13 residues. Germline lookup yields CDR1 GTSNPN and CDR2 SVGIG (reference sequence). The DNA of the CDR3 is TGTGCCTGGAGTGCACCGGGACTCTATGGCTACACCTTC. The encoded protein is CAWSAPGLYGYTF.

This clone has just a few counts. The chain couples TRBV27 to TRBJ2-1, with D hard to call. Germline-derived CDR1 and CDR2 are MNHEY and SMNVEV (reference sequence). The CDR3 totals 16 residues. V was shortened by 0 bases and J by 7 bases, with 16 bases between the two germline ends. CDR3 nucleotide sequence: TGTGCCAGCAGTTTATCGCTTAGTGTCGTGGGAAATGAGCAGTTCTTC. This sequence encodes CASSLSLSVVGNEQFF.

The chain joins TRBV30 to TRBJ2-2, with D perhaps matching TRBD1 or TRBD2 (6 bases each). The germline V gene has CDR1 GTSNPN and CDR2 SVGIG (reference sequence). The length of the CDR3 is 14 residues. The V and J ends lost 3 bases and 6 bases respectively, with 14 bases between them. The CDR3 reads CAWRYEEGAGELFF. The CDR3 DNA is TGTGCCTGGAGATACGAGGAGGGGGCCGGGGAGCTGTTTTTT. The variable domain in full, completed from reference TRBV30 and TRBJ2-2, reads SQTIHQWPATLVQPVGSPLSLECTVEGTSNPNLYWYRQAAGRGLQLLFYSVGIGQISSEVPQNLSASRPQDRQFILSSKKLLLSDSGFYLCAWRYEEGAGELFFGEGSRLTVL.

The rearrangement joins TRBV30 to TRBJ1-6; D call uncertain. The CDR3 has 14 residues. Trimming took off 0 bases at V and 10 bases at J, with 13 bases between the two ends. Germline-derived CDR1 and CDR2 are GTSNPN and SVGIG (reference sequence). Written as DNA, the CDR3 is TGTGCCTGGAGTGTTGGAGTAGGGTGGTCACCCCTCCACTTT. Translating gives CAWSVGVGWSPLHF.

The chain joins TRBV6-5 to TRBJ1-1, with D unclear. The V and J ends lost 5 bases and 8 bases respectively, with 18 bases between them. The V gene's germline CDR1 is MNHEY and CDR2 SVGAGI. The CDR3 is 14 residues long. The CDR3, as DNA: TGTGCCAGCAGTCAATTCACACCCGCAACCGAAGCTTTCTTT. Its translation is CASSQFTPATEAFF.

The V gene is TRBV19, the J gene TRBJ1-5; D might be TRBD1 (6 bases). Looked up from germline, CDR1 is LNHDA and CDR2 is SQIVND (reference sequence). V was clipped by 2 bases and J by 3 bases, with 23 bases between them. The CDR3 totals 19 residues. CDR3 bases: TGTGCCAGTAGTATAATATCCTGGGGGGCTGAGCTCGACAATCAGCCCCAGCATTTT. It specifies CASSIISWGAELDNQPQHF. The full variable domain, rest sourced from reference TRBV19 and TRBJ1-5, is DGGITQSPKYLFRKEGQNVTLSCEQNLNHDAMYWYRQDPGQGLRLIYYSQIVNDFQKGDIAEGYSVSREKKESFPLTVTSAQKNPTAFYLCASSIISWGAELDNQPQHFGDGTRLSIL.

J is TRBJ1-2 and V is TRBV19; D possibly corresponds to TRBD1 (6 bases). The CDR3 consists of 12 residues. V was pared by 6 bases and J by 8 bases, with 13 bases between. Looked up from germline, CDR1 is LNHDA and CDR2 is SQIVND (reference sequence). The DNA of the CDR3 is TGTGCCAGTAGCACAGGGCCGTTGGGCTACACCTTC. The encoded protein is CASSTGPLGYTF.

The genes are TRBV6-1 and TRBJ2-4; TRBD2 agrees at 7 bases. V lost 6 bases to trimming and J lost 2 bases; unmatched junction nucleotides: 4. Germline CDR1 is MNHNS and CDR2 is SASEGT. The CDR3 sequence is 14 residues long. The CDR3 sequence is CASSWGGTKNIQYF. The CDR3 DNA reads TGTGCCAGCAGCTGGGGGGGAACCAAAAACATTCAGTACTTC.

This rearrangement joins TRBV27 to TRBJ1-2; tentatively, D is TRBD1 (5 bases). The CDR3 runs 14 residues. CDR1 and CDR2 from the germline V gene are MNHEY and SMNVEV (reference sequence). Deletions cut 10 bases from V and 6 bases from J, with 21 bases between. This chain's CDR3 is CATRVGGGSNGYTF. The CDR3 nucleotides are TGTGCCACCCGAGTCGGGGGAGGGAGTAATGGCTACACCTTC.

The chain is built from TRBV19 and TRBJ1-3; D remains unclear. The V end was cut by 1 base, the J end by 0 bases, with 4 bases between. The CDR3 covers 14 residues. Per germline, CDR1 LNHDA and CDR2 SQIVND (reference sequence). In nucleotides, the CDR3 is TGTGCCAGTAGTATAGGTGGCTCTGGAAACACCATATATTTT. Its protein is CASSIGGSGNTIYF.

J is TRBJ2-3 and V is TRBV29-1; 8 bases fit TRBD2. The junction had 12 bases not matched to a gene; V was cut back by 6 bases and J by 4 bases. The CDR3 is made up of 15 amino acids. CDR1 SQVTM and CDR2 ANQGSEA come from the germline V gene. The CDR3 loop reads CSVDSGTRFSDTQYF. CDR3 bases: TGCAGCGTGGACTCCGGGACTAGGTTTTCAGATACGCAGTATTTT.

The chain joins TRBV30 to TRBJ2-7; the D is unclear. V lost 0 bases to trimming and J lost 2 bases, with 8 bases between them. Germline V gene sequence: CDR1 GTSNPN, CDR2 SVGIG (reference sequence). This CDR3 is 13 amino acids long. For the CDR3, the DNA is TGTGCCTGGAGTGTGGCGGCGACCTACGAGCAGTACTTC. It yields the protein CAWSVAATYEQYF.

Written as DNA, the CDR3 is TGTGCCAGCAGCTTCGCAGATACGCAGTATTTT. Translated, it gives CASSFADTQYF. V and J are TRBV7-8 and TRBJ2-3; D is ambiguous. V lost 3 bases and J 4 bases, leaving 2 bases between the germline ends. Germline V gene sequence: CDR1 SGHVS, CDR2 FQNEAQ. The CDR3 is 11 amino acids.

The chain uses TRBV7-8 and TRBJ1-2, with a possible D match to TRBD1 (6 bases). This CDR3 spans 15 amino acids. Trimming cost V 0 bases and J 5 bases, with 13 bases left between them. Germline CDR1 and CDR2: SGHVS and FQNEAQ. The CDR3 DNA reads as TGTGCCAGCAGCTTAGCGCAGGGGCTGGGATATGGCTACACCTTC. Protein: CASSLAQGLGYGYTF.

This clone was detected only once. The sample has other DNA sequences that encode this CDR3 too. The chain employs TRBV6-5 and TRBJ1-5; D ambiguous. This CDR3 comprises 15 residues. Germline V CDR1 and CDR2: MNHEY, SVGAGI. Between the trimmed V and J ends, which lost 0 bases and 0 bases, there was a span of 6 bases. The DNA for the CDR3 is TGTGCCAGCAGTTACTCGCGGTATAGCAATCAGCCCCAGCATTTT. Translating gives CASSYSRYSNQPQHF.

The chain has TRBV4-1 and TRBJ1-1, with D hard to call. The V gene lost 4 bases and the J gene lost 1 base, with 13 bases spanning the gap. CDR1 and CDR2 from the germline V gene are MGHRA and YSYEKL. CDR3 length equals 15 residues. DNA of the CDR3: TGCGCCAGCAGCCTAACCGGACTCCGGAACACTGAAGCTTTCTTT. Translated: CASSLTGLRNTEAFF.

CDR3 in DNA: TGCGCCAGCGCTGGCTCCTACAATGAGCAGTTCTTC. Protein: CASAGSYNEQFF. The chain combines TRBV5-1 with TRBJ2-1; no clear D gene. Germline V gene lookup returns CDR1 SGHRS and CDR2 YFSETQ. CDR3 length equals 12 residues. The V end was cut by 7 bases, the J end by 0 bases, with 5 bases between.

The genes are TRBV9 and TRBJ1-6, with D maybe TRBD1 (5 bases). Germline V gene sequence: CDR1 SGDLS, CDR2 YYNGEE. Trimming removed 4 bases at V and 7 bases at J, with 12 bases between. The CDR3 is made up of 14 amino acids. The CDR3 nucleotides are TGTGCCAGCAGCCCCCACGGGGGGAATTCACCCCTCCACTTT. Its protein is CASSPHGGNSPLHF.

This rearrangement joins TRBV7-9 to TRBJ1-2; no reliable D call. With 2 bases removed from V and 3 bases from J, the gap between germline ends came to 10 bases. Germline V gives CDR1 SEHNR, CDR2 FQNEAQ (reference sequence). The CDR3 totals 14 residues. As DNA, the CDR3 is TGTGCCAGCAGCTTAATTCTGGGTGACTATGGCTACACCTTC. Amino acids: CASSLILGDYGYTF.